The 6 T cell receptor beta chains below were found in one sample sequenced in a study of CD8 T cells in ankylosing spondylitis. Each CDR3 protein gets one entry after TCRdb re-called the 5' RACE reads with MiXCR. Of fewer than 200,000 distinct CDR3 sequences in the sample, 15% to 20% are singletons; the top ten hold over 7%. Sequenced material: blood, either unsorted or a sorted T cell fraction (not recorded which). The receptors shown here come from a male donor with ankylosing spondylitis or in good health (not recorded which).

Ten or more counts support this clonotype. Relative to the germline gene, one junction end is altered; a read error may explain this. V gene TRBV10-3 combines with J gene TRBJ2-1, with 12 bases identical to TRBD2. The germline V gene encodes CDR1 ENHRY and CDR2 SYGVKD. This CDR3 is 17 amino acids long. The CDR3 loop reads CAINWLAGGPSHNEQFF. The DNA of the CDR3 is TGTGCCATCAATTGGCTAGCGGGAGGGCCCTCCCACAATGAGCAGTTCTTC.

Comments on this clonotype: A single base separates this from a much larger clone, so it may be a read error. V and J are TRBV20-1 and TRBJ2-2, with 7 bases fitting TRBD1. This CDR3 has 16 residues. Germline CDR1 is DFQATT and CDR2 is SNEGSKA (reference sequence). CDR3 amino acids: CSAREPTGTATWELFF. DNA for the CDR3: TGCAGTGCTAGAGAGCCGACAGGGACGGCCACCTGGGAGCTGTTTTTT.

DNA for the CDR3: TGTGCCAGCAGCCCGGGGAGAGGGGCAGATACGCAGTATTTT. Protein: CASSPGRGADTQYF. The chain recombines TRBV7-8 with TRBJ2-3, with D tentatively TRBD1 or TRBD2 (5 bases each). This CDR3 has 14 residues. Trimming left V 5 bases short and J 4 bases short, with 13 bases between. CDR1 and CDR2 (germline): SGHVS, FQNEAQ.

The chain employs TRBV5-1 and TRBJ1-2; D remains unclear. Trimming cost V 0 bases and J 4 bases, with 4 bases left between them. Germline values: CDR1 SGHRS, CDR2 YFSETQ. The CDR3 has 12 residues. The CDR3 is CASSLEFYGYTF. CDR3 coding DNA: TGCGCCAGCAGCTTGGAGTTCTATGGCTACACCTTC.

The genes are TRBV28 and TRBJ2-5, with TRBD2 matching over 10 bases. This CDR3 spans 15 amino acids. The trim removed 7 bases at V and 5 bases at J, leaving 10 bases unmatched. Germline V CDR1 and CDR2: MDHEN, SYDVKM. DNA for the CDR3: TGTGCCAGCACCTTAGCGGGAGGCTCCAGGGAGACCCAGTACTTC. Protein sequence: CASTLAGGSRETQYF.

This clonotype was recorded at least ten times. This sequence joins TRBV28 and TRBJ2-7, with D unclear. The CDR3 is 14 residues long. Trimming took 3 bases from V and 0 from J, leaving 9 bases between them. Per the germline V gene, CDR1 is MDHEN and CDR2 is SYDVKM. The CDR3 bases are TGTGCCAGCAGTTTGGCGGAGAGCTCCTACGAGCAGTACTTC. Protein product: CASSLAESSYEQYF.